The clone carrying this T cell receptor (beta chain) was counted a few times. Its antigen is undetermined. The sample belongs to a study of T cell repertoires in cytomegalovirus infection. The wider study: Public TCR beta signatures indicated both CMV infection and matching HLA type.

Each CDR3 protein is one row after TCRdb ran MiXCR on the reads. The table has approximately 700,000 distinct CDR3 sequences, less than 40% seen once. Findings of the study overall: The cumulative frequency of public TCR beta families identified carriers of CMV plus the relevant HLA. Across the ex vivo response, the dominant clonotypes were HLA-C-restricted CMV-specific TCR beta clonotypes.

V lost 4 bases, J lost 9 bases, and 13 bases stayed unmatched. The CDR3 spans 15 residues. This receptor was identified in a human donor in good health (CMV status not recorded). Some clones in this sample may be carry-over from other donors' samples. V and J are TRBV12-3 or TRBV12-4 and TRBJ2-5, with 8 bases matching TRBD2. Sequencing was carried out using PBMCs. This chain's CDR3 is CASSWSLAELGAQYF. Here the CDR3 DNA reads TGTGCCAGCAGTTGGTCACTAGCGGAACTCGGGGCCCAGTACTTC.